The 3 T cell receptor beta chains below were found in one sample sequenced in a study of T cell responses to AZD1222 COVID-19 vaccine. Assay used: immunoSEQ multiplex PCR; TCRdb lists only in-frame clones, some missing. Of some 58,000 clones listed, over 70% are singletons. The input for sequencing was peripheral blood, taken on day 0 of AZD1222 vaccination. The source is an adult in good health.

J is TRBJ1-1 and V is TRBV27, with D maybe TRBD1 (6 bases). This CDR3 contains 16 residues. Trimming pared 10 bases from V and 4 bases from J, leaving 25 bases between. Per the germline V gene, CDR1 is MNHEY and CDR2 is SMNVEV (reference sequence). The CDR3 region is CATNAQVGGGGTEAFF. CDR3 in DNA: TGTGCCACGAATGCGCAAGTGGGGGGCGGGGGCACTGAAGCTTTCTTT.

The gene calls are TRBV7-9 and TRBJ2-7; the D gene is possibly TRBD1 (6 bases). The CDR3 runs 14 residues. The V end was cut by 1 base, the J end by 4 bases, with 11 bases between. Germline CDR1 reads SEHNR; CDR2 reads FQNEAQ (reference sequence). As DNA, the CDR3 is TGTGCCAGCAGCTTAGGGCCAACAGGGTACGAGCAGTACTTC. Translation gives CASSLGPTGYEQYF.

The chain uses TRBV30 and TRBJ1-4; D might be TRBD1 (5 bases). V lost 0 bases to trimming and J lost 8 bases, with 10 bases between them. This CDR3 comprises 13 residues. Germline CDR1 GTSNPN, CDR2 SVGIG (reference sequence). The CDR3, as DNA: TGTGCCTGGAGTGTTTCAGGGATAGAAAAACTGTTTTTT. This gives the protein CAWSVSGIEKLFF. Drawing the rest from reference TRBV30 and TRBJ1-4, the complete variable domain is SQTIHQWPATLVQPVGSPLSLECTVEGTSNPNLYWYRQAAGRGLQLLFYSVGIGQISSEVPQNLSASRPQDRQFILSSKKLLLSDSGFYLCAWSVSGIEKLFFGSGTQLSVL.